This TCR beta chain was recorded in a study of T cell clones after liver transplantation. TCRdb keeps only in-frame clones here, not all; method: immunoSEQ multiplex PCR. This repertoire shows 98,000 or so clones, about 81% found once; its top ten account for 0.99%. Germline assignment: CDR1 MDHEN and CDR2 SYDVKM. The CDR3 sequence is 11 residues long. V lost 8 bases to trimming and J lost 5 bases, with 9 bases between them. This sequence was found in a human donor who received a liver transplant. The chain has TRBV28 and TRBJ1-2; maybe TRBD1 (5 bases). This specimen consisted of CD4+ T cells from blood, obtained before liver transplant. This CDR3 reads CASDSQYGYTF. As DNA, the CDR3 is TGTGCCAGCGACAGCCAGTATGGCTACACCTTC.